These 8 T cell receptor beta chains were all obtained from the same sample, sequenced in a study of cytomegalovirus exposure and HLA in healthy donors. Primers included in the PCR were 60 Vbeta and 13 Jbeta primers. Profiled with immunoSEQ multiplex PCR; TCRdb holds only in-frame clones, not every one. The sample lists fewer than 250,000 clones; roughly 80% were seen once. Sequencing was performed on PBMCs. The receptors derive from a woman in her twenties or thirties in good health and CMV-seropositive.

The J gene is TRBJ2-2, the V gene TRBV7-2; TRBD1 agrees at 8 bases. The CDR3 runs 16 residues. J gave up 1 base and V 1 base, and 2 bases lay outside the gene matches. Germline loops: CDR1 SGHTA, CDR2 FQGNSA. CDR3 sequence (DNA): TGTGCCAGCAGCTTAGTCAGGGGGCAGAACACCGGGGAGCTGTTTTTT. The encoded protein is CASSLVRGQNTGELFF.

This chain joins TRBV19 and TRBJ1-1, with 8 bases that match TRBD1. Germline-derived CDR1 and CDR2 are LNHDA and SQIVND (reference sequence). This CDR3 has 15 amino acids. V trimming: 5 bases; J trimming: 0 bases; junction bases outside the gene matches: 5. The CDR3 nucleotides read TGTGCCAGTAGTTCCCGGACAGGGATGAACACTGAAGCTTTCTTT. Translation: CASSSRTGMNTEAFF.

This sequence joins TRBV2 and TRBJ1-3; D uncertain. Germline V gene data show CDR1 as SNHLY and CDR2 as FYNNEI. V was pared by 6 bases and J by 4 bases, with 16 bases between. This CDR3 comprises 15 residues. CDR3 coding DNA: TGTGCCAGCAGCACCCCGGGATTGGGGGGAAACACCATATATTTT. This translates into CASSTPGLGGNTIYF.

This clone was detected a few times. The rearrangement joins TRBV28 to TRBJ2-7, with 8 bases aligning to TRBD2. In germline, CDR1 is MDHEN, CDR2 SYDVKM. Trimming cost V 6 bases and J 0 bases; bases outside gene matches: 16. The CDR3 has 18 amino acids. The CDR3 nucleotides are TGTGCCAGCAGCCCCGGTACGGTTACTGCGGGAGGCTCCTACGAGCAGTACTTC. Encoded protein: CASSPGTVTAGGSYEQYF. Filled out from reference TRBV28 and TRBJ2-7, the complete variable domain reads DVKVTQSSRYLVKRTGEKVFLECVQDMDHENMFWYRQDPGLGLRLIYFSYDVKMKEKGDIPEGYSVSREKKERFSLILESASTNQTSMYLCASSPGTVTAGGSYEQYFGPGTRLTVT.

CDR3 region: CASSKTGDRFGGGYTF. The CDR3, as DNA: TGTGCCAGCAGTAAAACAGGGGACCGGTTTGGAGGAGGCTACACCTTC. This rearrangement joins TRBV27 to TRBJ1-2; 7 bases are a match to TRBD1. V gave up 5 bases and J gave up 8 bases; unmatched junction bases: 17. The CDR3 has 16 amino acids. Germline CDR1 MNHEY, CDR2 SMNVEV (reference sequence).

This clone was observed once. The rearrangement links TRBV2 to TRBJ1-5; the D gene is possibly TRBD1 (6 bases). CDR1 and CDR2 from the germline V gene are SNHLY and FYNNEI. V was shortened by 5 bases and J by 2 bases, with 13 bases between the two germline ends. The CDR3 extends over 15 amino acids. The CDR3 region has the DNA TGTGCCAGCAGTATACAGGGCACGGGCAATCAGCCCCAGCATTTT. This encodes CASSIQGTGNQPQHF.

For the CDR3, the DNA is TGTGCCAGCAGTTCGTCACTCGGTTTCACTGAAGCTTTCTTT. Protein product: CASSSSLGFTEAFF. The chain is built from TRBV27 and TRBJ1-1; D unclear. This CDR3 has 14 amino acids. Germline values: CDR1 MNHEY, CDR2 SMNVEV (reference sequence). Trimming cost V 4 bases and J 4 bases, with 13 bases left between them.

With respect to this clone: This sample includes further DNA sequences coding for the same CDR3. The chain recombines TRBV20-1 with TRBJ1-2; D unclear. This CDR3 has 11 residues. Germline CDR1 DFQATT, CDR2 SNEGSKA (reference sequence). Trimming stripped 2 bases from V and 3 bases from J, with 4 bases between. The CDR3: CSARPDYGYTF. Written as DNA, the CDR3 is TGCAGTGCTAGACCTGACTATGGCTACACCTTC.